In its sample, the clone carrying this TCR beta chain was seen a few times. No antigen is known for it. The entry originates in a study of vaccination and CD4 T cells after COVID-19. About the study: Convalescent donors were composed of six males and four females, of whom two were Hispanic. From HCoV-229E, HCoV-OC43, HCoV-NL63 and SARS-CoV-2, overlapping spike peptides were used to stimulate the cells.

Treatment specified: approximately nine-day PBMC culture with coronavirus spike peptide pools or control peptides (ViraFEST assay). Unexposed donor CD4+ T cells predated the COVID-19 pandemic, collected 2011-2018. Cultured CD4+ T cells had their DNA profiled by the Oncomine TCR Beta short-read assay. Genomic DNA was isolated from cultured CD4+ T cells. Each CDR3 protein gets one entry after TCRdb re-called the PCR reads with MiXCR. The sample yields under 10,000 distinct CDR3 sequences, about 35% seen once. The CDR3 runs 13 residues. V trimming: 6 bases; J trimming: 6 bases; junction bases outside the gene matches: 4. CDR1 and CDR2 (germline): MNHEY, SMNVEV (reference sequence).

The chain carries TRBV27 and TRBJ2-1, with TRBD1 matching over 8 bases. This TCR was recovered from a human donor in good health. Sequencing input: CD4+ T cells from blood, cultured in vitro. CDR3 coding DNA: TGTGCCAGCAGGGGGACAGGTCGCAATGAGCAGTTCTTC. The encoded protein is CASRGTGRNEQFF.